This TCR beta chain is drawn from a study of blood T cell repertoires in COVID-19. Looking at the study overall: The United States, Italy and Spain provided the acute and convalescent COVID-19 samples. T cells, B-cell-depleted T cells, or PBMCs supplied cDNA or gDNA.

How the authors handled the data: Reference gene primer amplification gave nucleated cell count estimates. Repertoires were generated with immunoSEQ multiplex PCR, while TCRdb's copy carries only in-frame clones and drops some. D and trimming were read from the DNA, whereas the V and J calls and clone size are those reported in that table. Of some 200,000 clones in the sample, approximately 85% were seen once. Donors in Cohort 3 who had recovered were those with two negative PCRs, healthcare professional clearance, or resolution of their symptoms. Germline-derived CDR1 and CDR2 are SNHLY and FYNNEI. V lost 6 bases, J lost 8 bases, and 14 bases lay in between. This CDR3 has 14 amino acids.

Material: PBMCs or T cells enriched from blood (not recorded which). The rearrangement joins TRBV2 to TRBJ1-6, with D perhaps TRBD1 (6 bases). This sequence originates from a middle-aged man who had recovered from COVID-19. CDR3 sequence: CASRVTGKDSPLHF. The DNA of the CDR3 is TGTGCCAGCAGGGTGACAGGAAAAGATTCACCCCTCCACTTT. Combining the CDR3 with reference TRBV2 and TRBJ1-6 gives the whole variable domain EPEVTQTPSHQVTQMGQEVILRCVPISNHLYFYWYRQILGQKVEFLVSFYNNEISEKSEIFDDQFSVERPDGSNFTLKIRSTKLEDSAMYFCASRVTGKDSPLHFGNGTRLTVT.